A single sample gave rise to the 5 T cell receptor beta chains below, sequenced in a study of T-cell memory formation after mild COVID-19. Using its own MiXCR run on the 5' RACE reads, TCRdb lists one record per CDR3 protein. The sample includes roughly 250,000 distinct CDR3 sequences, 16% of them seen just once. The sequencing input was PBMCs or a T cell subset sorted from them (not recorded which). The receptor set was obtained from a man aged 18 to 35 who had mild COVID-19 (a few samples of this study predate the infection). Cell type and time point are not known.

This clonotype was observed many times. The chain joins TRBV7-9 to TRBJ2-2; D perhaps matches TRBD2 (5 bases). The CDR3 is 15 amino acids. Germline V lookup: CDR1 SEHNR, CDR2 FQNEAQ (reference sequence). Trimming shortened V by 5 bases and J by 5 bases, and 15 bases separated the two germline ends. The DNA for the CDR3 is TGTGCCAGCAGCGCCCAGTTATCGGGGACCGGGGAGCTGTTTTTT. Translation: CASSAQLSGTGELFF.

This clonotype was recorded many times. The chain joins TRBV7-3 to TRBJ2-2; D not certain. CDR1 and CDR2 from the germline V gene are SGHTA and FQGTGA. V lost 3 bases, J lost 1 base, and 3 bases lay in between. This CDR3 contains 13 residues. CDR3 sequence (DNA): TGTGCCAGCAGCTTCAGGAACACCGGGGAGCTGTTTTTT. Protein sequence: CASSFRNTGELFF.

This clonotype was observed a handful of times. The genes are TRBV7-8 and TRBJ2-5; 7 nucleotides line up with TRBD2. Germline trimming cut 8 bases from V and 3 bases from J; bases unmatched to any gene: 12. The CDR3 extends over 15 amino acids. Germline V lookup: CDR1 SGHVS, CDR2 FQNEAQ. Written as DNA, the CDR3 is TGTGCCAGCGGCTCTACCACTAGCGCCGAAGAGACCCAGTACTTC. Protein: CASGSTTSAEETQYF.

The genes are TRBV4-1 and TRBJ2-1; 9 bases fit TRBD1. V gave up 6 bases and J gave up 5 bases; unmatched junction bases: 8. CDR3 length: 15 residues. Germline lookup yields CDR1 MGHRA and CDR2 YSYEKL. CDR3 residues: CASRLVGQGDNEQFF. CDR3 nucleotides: TGCGCCAGCAGGCTAGTGGGACAGGGAGACAATGAGCAGTTCTTC.

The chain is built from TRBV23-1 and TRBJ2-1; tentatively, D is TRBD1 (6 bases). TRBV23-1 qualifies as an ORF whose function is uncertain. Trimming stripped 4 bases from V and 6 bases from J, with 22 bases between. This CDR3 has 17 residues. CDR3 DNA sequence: TGCGCCAGCAGTCTGCGAGGGAACGGGACATTTGGCAATGAGCAGTTCTTC. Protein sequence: CASSLRGNGTFGNEQFF.